The 17 T cell receptor beta chains presented below share a single source sample, sequenced in a study of CD4 T cells in relation to SARS-CoV-2 and coronaviruses. Before the COVID-19 pandemic, during about 2011-2019, CD4+ T cells were taken from unexposed donors. TCRdb's copy holds only in-frame clones and misses some; the assay was immunoSEQ multiplex PCR. The sample shows about 65,000 clones, 80% to 90% of them seen only once. The specimen sequenced was memory CD4+ T cells from PBMCs. These receptors all stem from a human donor in good health.

The chain joins TRBV30 to TRBJ2-1; the match to TRBD2 covers 7 bases. The germline CDR1 and CDR2 sequences are GTSNPN and SVGIG (reference sequence). The ends lost 2 bases at V and 4 bases at J; junction bases unmatched: 5. CDR3 length: 14 amino acids. The CDR3 sequence is CAWSRWEGYNEQFF. DNA for the CDR3: TGTGCCTGGAGTCGGTGGGAGGGTTACAATGAGCAGTTCTTC.

V and J are TRBV29-1 and TRBJ1-1, with D possibly being TRBD1 (6 bases). The length of the CDR3 is 13 residues. V was shortened by 5 bases and J by 6 bases, with 16 bases between the two germline ends. CDR1 SQVTM and CDR2 ANQGSEA come from the germline V gene. The CDR3 DNA reads as TGCAGCGTTCGCGGGGGGGCGGCGGCTGAAGCTTTCTTT. The encoded protein is CSVRGGAAAEAFF.

The rearrangement joins TRBV28 to TRBJ1-1, with 7 positions matching TRBD1. The CDR3 runs 12 residues. The V and J ends lost 6 bases and 8 bases, in that order; junction bases with no gene match: 6. Germline V CDR1 and CDR2: MDHEN, SYDVKM. The CDR3 nucleotides are TGTGCCAGCAGACTGAGGACAGGCGAAGCTTTCTTT. Its translation: CASRLRTGEAFF.

The chain uses TRBV5-1 and TRBJ2-3; D gene uncertain. The CDR3 sequence is 15 residues long. Trimming removed 4 bases at V and 2 bases at J, with 14 bases between. Germline loops: CDR1 SGHRS, CDR2 YFSETQ. CDR3 nucleotide sequence: TGCGCCAGCAGCCCTGGTCCCAGCCTCACAGATACGCAGTATTTT. This codes for CASSPGPSLTDTQYF.

This clone was counted a few times. V is TRBV9 and J is TRBJ2-1; D call uncertain. Germline-derived CDR1 and CDR2 are SGDLS and YYNGEE. The CDR3 extends over 14 amino acids. Trimming took off 0 bases at V and 3 bases at J, with 7 bases between the two ends. CDR3 sequence reads: CASSVAVGYNEQFF. CDR3 DNA: TGTGCCAGCAGCGTAGCGGTGGGCTACAATGAGCAGTTCTTC.

The CDR3 DNA reads as TGTGCCAGCAGTTACCCTACGACTAGCGGGAGTACCGGGGAGCTGTTTTTT. Protein: CASSYPTTSGSTGELFF. This sequence joins TRBV6-2 or TRBV6-3 and TRBJ2-2; TRBD2 aligns across 12 bases. The CDR3 has 17 residues. V lost 2 bases and J lost 5; bases outside the gene matches: 6. CDR1 is MNHEY, CDR2 SVGEGT, per germline.

The chain uses TRBV5-1 and TRBJ1-1; D might be TRBD1 (6 bases). This CDR3 is 15 amino acids long. Germline V gene lookup returns CDR1 SGHRS and CDR2 YFSETQ. Trimming removed 0 bases at V and 3 bases at J, with 12 bases between. CDR3 in amino acids: CASSLEGRGHTEAFF. DNA for the CDR3: TGCGCCAGCAGCTTGGAAGGCAGGGGTCACACTGAAGCTTTCTTT.

The gene calls are TRBV28 and TRBJ1-5; D is perhaps TRBD1 (6 bases). Trimming cost V 8 bases and J 4 bases, with 18 bases left between them. The germline V gene encodes CDR1 MDHEN and CDR2 SYDVKM. The CDR3 has 15 residues. The CDR3 nucleotides read TGTGCCAGCCGGAGAGCGGGGGGCATAAATCAGCCCCAGCATTTT. Protein: CASRRAGGINQPQHF.

V and J are TRBV18 and TRBJ2-3; D perhaps matches TRBD1 (5 bases). Trimming removed 2 bases from V and 2 bases from J, with 14 bases in between. The CDR3 runs 16 residues. Germline values: CDR1 KGHSH, CDR2 LQKENI. The CDR3 DNA follows: TGTGCCAGCTCACCAGGTCGGCGGACAAACACAGATACGCAGTATTTT. Its translation: CASSPGRRTNTDTQYF.

The chain has TRBV7-2 and TRBJ2-3, with 10 bases identical to TRBD2. The ends lost 6 bases at V and 2 bases at J; junction bases unmatched: 2. In germline, CDR1 is SGHTA, CDR2 FQGNSA. The CDR3 spans 14 residues. The CDR3 loop reads CASRAGGFTDTQYF. The CDR3 nucleotides read TGTGCCAGCAGAGCGGGGGGGTTCACAGATACGCAGTATTTT.

V gene TRBV6-2 or TRBV6-3 combines with J gene TRBJ2-7; 12 bases line up with TRBD2. With 5 bases clipped from V and 6 bases from J, the junction kept 8 bases outside the gene matches. The CDR3 has 15 amino acids. Germline CDR1 is MNHEY and CDR2 is SVGEGT. CDR3 DNA: TGTGCCAGCAGTCGACTAGCGGGGGCCCTGGCCGAGCAGTACTTC. It specifies CASSRLAGALAEQYF.

The chain links TRBV6-7 to TRBJ2-1; TRBD2 matches at 10 bases. TRBV6-7 is an open reading frame, and its role is uncertain. Losses at the gene ends were 4 bases for V and 7 bases for J; bases not matched to a gene: 7. The CDR3 has 15 residues. CDR3 DNA sequence: TGTGCCAGCAGTTGTCTAGCGGGAGTGAGTAATGAGCAGTTCTTC. Protein: CASSCLAGVSNEQFF.

This clone was counted a few times. The rearrangement links TRBV5-1 to TRBJ2-7, with 8 bases fitting TRBD2. Germline CDR1 SGHRS, CDR2 YFSETQ. The CDR3 loop spans 15 amino acids. The junction had 6 bases not matched to a gene; V was cut back by 4 bases and J by 0 bases. CDR3 coding DNA: TGCGCCAGCAGCGTCACTAGCGGATCCTCCTACGAGCAGTACTTC. This codes for CASSVTSGSSYEQYF.

This chain links TRBV18 with TRBJ1-1, with D unresolved. The V end lost 7 bases, the J end lost 0 bases, and 15 bases lay between the germline ends. From germline, CDR1 is KGHSH and CDR2 LQKENI. The CDR3 length is 15 residues. The CDR3 nucleotides read TGTGCCAGCTTCTTCGGAGGGAGCATGAACACTGAAGCTTTCTTT. Its protein is CASFFGGSMNTEAFF.

The chain has TRBV30 and TRBJ1-6, with D possibly TRBD1 on 5 matching bases. V was clipped by 0 bases and J by 10 bases, with 13 bases between them. Germline-derived CDR1 and CDR2 are GTSNPN and SVGIG (reference sequence). The CDR3 runs 14 residues. As DNA, the CDR3 is TGTGCCTGGAGTGTTCAGGGATTTGACTCACCCCTCCACTTT. Residues: CAWSVQGFDSPLHF.

The genes are TRBV16 and TRBJ1-1, with TRBD1 matching over 7 bases. Germline V gene sequence: CDR1 KGHSY, CDR2 FQNENV. The length of the CDR3 is 16 residues. Trimming took 1 base from V and 3 from J; bases not matched to a gene: 8. The CDR3 DNA reads as TGTGCCAGCAGCCAATATCCCGGCAGGGGGGACACTGAAGCTTTCTTT. It encodes CASSQYPGRGDTEAFF.

The rearrangement uses TRBV5-1 and TRBJ2-2; 9 bases map to TRBD2. V shed 1 base and J 4 bases; nucleotides not matched to a gene: 5. The CDR3 runs 16 residues. CDR1 and CDR2 (germline): SGHRS, YFSETQ. The chain's CDR3 is CASSLYSGRGTGELFF. CDR3 nucleotides: TGCGCCAGCAGCTTGTATAGCGGGAGAGGCACCGGGGAGCTGTTTTTT.